These 19 T cell receptor beta chains came from one sample sequenced in a study of neurological immune-mediated disorders. TCRdb re-analysed the 5' RACE reads in MiXCR, keeping a single row per CDR3 protein. The profile shows about 70,000 distinct CDR3 sequences, 2.5% to 4% of them singletons. The source material was PBMCs. These receptors were collected from a woman aged 50 to 60 with multiple sclerosis.

This clonotype has a count of ten or more. The CDR3 reads CATSRGSGGKLYEQYF. The CDR3 DNA reads as TGTGCCACCAGCAGGGGATCGGGCGGGAAACTCTACGAGCAGTACTTC. The chain uses TRBV15 and TRBJ2-7, with a weak D call TRBD2 (6 bases). There are 16 residues in the CDR3. Trimming removed 3 bases at V and 3 bases at J, with 18 bases between. Germline V gives CDR1 LNHNV, CDR2 YYDKDF (reference sequence).

This clonotype was observed many times. V gene TRBV14 combines with J gene TRBJ2-5; D is possibly TRBD1 (6 bases). The CDR3 is 16 residues long. V was shortened by 1 base and J by 5 bases, with 17 bases between the two germline ends. The germline V gene encodes CDR1 SGHDN and CDR2 FVKESK. The CDR3: CASSQVTPERGETQYF. The CDR3, as DNA: TGTGCCAGCAGCCAAGTGACCCCGGAGAGGGGGGAGACCCAGTACTTC. The full variable domain, with the rest looked up from reference TRBV14 and TRBJ2-5, is EAGVTQFPSHSVIEKGQTVTLRCDPISGHDNLYWYRRVMGKEIKFLLHFVKESKQDESGMPNNRFLAERTGGTYSTLKVQPAELEDSGVYFCASSQVTPERGETQYFGPGTRLLVL.

This clonotype was seen a handful of times. This may arise from a read error, as a much more abundant clone is one base away. This chain links TRBV20-1 with TRBJ2-6; perhaps TRBD1 as D (5 bases). From germline, CDR1 is DFQATT and CDR2 SNEGSKA (reference sequence). This CDR3 has 14 amino acids. The CDR3 nucleotides read TGCAGTGCTTCCGACAGCTCTGGGGCCAAAGTCCTGACTTTC. Its translation is CSASDSSGAKVLTF.

This clonotype was counted many times. The chain carries TRBV7-2 and TRBJ2-5; weak D call: TRBD1 (6 bases). Germline CDR1 is SGHTA and CDR2 is FQGNSA. The CDR3 has 14 residues. Between the trimmed V and J ends, which lost 2 bases and 6 bases, there was a span of 13 bases. DNA of the CDR3: TGTGCCAGCAGCTTACTTGACAGGATGCAGACCCAGTACTTC. Protein sequence: CASSLLDRMQTQYF.

Ten or more counts support this clonotype. The V call is TRBV5-1, the J call TRBJ2-1; TRBD1 or TRBD2 may be the D gene (5 bases each). The CDR3 is made up of 14 amino acids. V lost 4 bases and J 8 bases, leaving 16 bases between the germline ends. Per the germline V gene, CDR1 is SGHRS and CDR2 is YFSETQ. The CDR3 sequence is CASSRDGSLDEQFF. In DNA, the CDR3 is TGCGCCAGCAGCCGGGACGGTTCCCTGGATGAGCAGTTCTTC. The full variable domain, its missing parts supplied by reference TRBV5-1 and TRBJ2-1, is KAGVTQTPRYLIKTRGQQVTLSCSPISGHRSVSWYQQTPGQGLQFLFEYFSETQRNKGNFPGRFSGRQFSNSRSEMNVSTLELGDSALYLCASSRDGSLDEQFFGPGTRLTVL.

This clonotype was detected only a few times. The V and J genes are TRBV20-1 and TRBJ2-5; 8 bases map to TRBD2. CDR1 and CDR2 (germline): DFQATT, SNEGSKA (reference sequence). This CDR3 spans 14 amino acids. V shed 6 bases, J shed 5 bases, and the junction held 11 bases outside the gene matches. CDR3 bases: TGCAGTGCAAGCCCCCCAGCGGGAGATGAGACCCAGTACTTC. It codes for CSASPPAGDETQYF.

This clonotype was observed many times. The DNA for the CDR3 is TGTGCCAGCAGCATTCATTTTAGAGGGATTCAGCCCCAGCATTTT. Translation: CASSIHFRGIQPQHF. V usage is TRBV21-1 and J usage is TRBJ1-5. TRBV21-1 is shown as a pseudogene. The CDR3 sequence is 15 residues long.

This clonotype was counted many times. V usage is TRBV5-6 and J usage is TRBJ2-1; a possible D gene is TRBD1 (7 bases). CDR3 length equals 16 residues. V was pared by 2 bases and J by 4 bases, with 16 bases between. In germline, CDR1 is SGHDT, CDR2 YYEEEE. The CDR3 coding sequence is TGTGCCAGCAGCTTACCACGGGGGACAGTTTACAATGAGCAGTTCTTC. It specifies CASSLPRGTVYNEQFF. The whole variable domain, filled in from reference TRBV5-6 and TRBJ2-1, reads DAGVTQSPTHLIKTRGQQVTLRCSPKSGHDTVSWYQQALGQGPQFIFQYYEEEERQRGNFPDRFSGHQFPNYSSELNVNALLLGDSALYLCASSLPRGTVYNEQFFGPGTRLTVL.

The table lists this clonotype with many counts. The chain recombines TRBV3-1 with TRBJ2-3, with 12 positions matching TRBD1. This CDR3 is 17 amino acids long. J was trimmed by 4 bases and V by 6 bases; bases with no gene match: 11. Germline V gene data show CDR1 as LGHDT and CDR2 as YNNKEL (reference sequence). DNA of the CDR3: TGTGCCAGCAGACCCGGGACAGGGGGCTTCAGGGCAGATACGCAGTATTTT. Its translation is CASRPGTGGFRADTQYF.

This clonotype was detected ten times or more. The rearrangement uses TRBV5-1 and TRBJ2-6; D not resolved. Germline CDR1 SGHRS, CDR2 YFSETQ. Between the trimmed V and J ends, which lost 3 bases and 4 bases, there was a span of 8 bases. This CDR3 region has 14 residues. This CDR3 is CASSSSLGANVLTF. CDR3 sequence (DNA): TGCGCCAGCAGCTCCTCGTTAGGGGCCAACGTCCTGACTTTC.

Many counts were recorded for this clonotype. This chain connects TRBV7-2 to TRBJ2-1, with TRBD2 matching 8 bases. The CDR3 is made up of 15 amino acids. After removal of 5 bases from V and 8 bases from J, the junction contained 11 bases not matched to a gene. CDR1 and CDR2 from the germline V gene are SGHTA and FQGNSA. CDR3 residues: CASSPGGRGVYEQFF. As DNA, the CDR3 is TGTGCCAGCAGCCCCGGAGGGCGGGGGGTATATGAGCAGTTCTTC.

This clonotype occurred many times. The chain joins TRBV20-1 to TRBJ1-5; tentatively, D is TRBD1 (5 bases). V lost 6 bases and J lost 4, with 16 bases in between. Germline V gene sequence: CDR1 DFQATT, CDR2 SNEGSKA (reference sequence). This CDR3 region has 14 residues. The CDR3 coding sequence is TGCAGTGCCTGGCCGGGACTCCTGAATCAGCCCCAGCATTTT. Residues: CSAWPGLLNQPQHF.

The table lists this clonotype with many counts. This chain joins TRBV20-1 and TRBJ2-7, with 7 bases aligning to TRBD2. Trimming cost V 0 bases and J 4 bases; bases outside gene matches: 9. The CDR3 is 15 residues long. From germline, CDR1 is DFQATT and CDR2 SNEGSKA (reference sequence). The CDR3: CSARDLGLGRYEQYF. In DNA, the CDR3 is TGCAGTGCTAGAGACCTTGGACTAGGTAGATACGAGCAGTACTTC.

This clonotype was observed at least ten times. The chain joins TRBV18 to TRBJ1-1, with D perhaps TRBD1 (6 bases). V was pared by 3 bases and J by 1 base, with 27 bases between. The CDR3 consists of 20 residues. CDR1 is KGHSH, CDR2 LQKENI, per germline. Here the CDR3 reads CASSPLWSWGLNPSNTEAFF. CDR3 DNA: TGTGCCAGCTCACCCCTGTGGAGCTGGGGGCTAAACCCTTCGAACACTGAAGCTTTCTTT.

This clonotype was detected ten times or more. This CDR3 reads CASSLGSGGLTSTDTQYF. CDR3 in DNA: TGTGCCAGCAGTTTAGGTAGCGGGGGGCTAACTAGCACAGATACGCAGTATTTT. This chain joins TRBV27 and TRBJ2-3; 10 bases agree with TRBD2. The CDR3 sequence is 18 residues long. V gave up 2 bases and J gave up 0 bases; unmatched junction bases: 8. CDR1 and CDR2 (germline): MNHEY, SMNVEV (reference sequence).

To note about this clonotype: The limits of the CDR3 on the DNA are not certain, so only TCRdb's listed CDR3 is given. This chain joins TRBV29-1 and TRBJ1-6; the D call of TRBD1 is as the table states it, not checked on the DNA. Germline V gene lookup returns CDR1 SQVTM and CDR2 ANQGSEA. The CDR3 adds up to 13 amino acids, both ends counted. This CDR3 reads CSVGDGTNSTLNF.

This clonotype appeared many times. This chain connects TRBV28 to TRBJ2-1; TRBD2 matches at 12 bases. The germline CDR1 and CDR2 sequences are MDHEN and SYDVKM. The CDR3 is 14 residues long. Trimming took 5 bases from V and 8 from J; bases not matched to a gene: 4. CDR3 in amino acids: CASSGLAGIDEQFF. The CDR3 DNA follows: TGTGCCAGCAGTGGACTAGCGGGAATCGATGAGCAGTTCTTC.

This clonotype was seen at least ten times. The V and J genes are TRBV24-1 and TRBJ2-5; D is undetermined. Deletions cut 4 bases from V and 5 bases from J, with 13 bases between. The CDR3 length is 14 residues. Germline CDR1 reads KGHDR; CDR2 reads SFDVKD. CDR3 sequence (DNA): TGTGCCACCAGTGACCGACTCACGGGTGAGACCCAGTACTTC. Amino acids: CATSDRLTGETQYF.

This clonotype was detected a few times. It may be a read error: a sequence one base away is much more abundant. The rearrangement uses TRBV7-9 and TRBJ2-3; either TRBD1 or TRBD2 may supply D (5 bases each). The germline V gene encodes CDR1 SEHNR and CDR2 FQNEAQ (reference sequence). V was clipped by 4 bases and J by 7 bases, with 15 bases between them. CDR3 length: 14 amino acids. The CDR3 DNA reads as TGTGCCAGCAGCTCTGGAAAGGGACGAAATACGCAGTATTTT. Amino acid sequence: CASSSGKGRNTQYF.